This T cell receptor beta chain originates from a study of OX40 agonist ivuxolimab in advanced cancers. TCRdb keeps only in-frame clones here, not all; method: immunoSEQ multiplex PCR. This table has around 50,000 clones, 89% appearing once. Study results and limitations: Antigen specificity was not determined for the expanded peripheral T cells.

Of note for this clone: Antigen specificity is unknown.

The length of the CDR3 is 16 residues. V dropped 2 bases and J dropped 2 bases, with 13 bases sitting between them. Germline V gene lookup returns CDR1 MNHEY and CDR2 SMNVEV (reference sequence). The source of this sequence is an adult with an advanced solid tumor such as melanoma, head and neck, liver or kidney cancer. The chain uses TRBV27 and TRBJ2-1; no clear D gene. The specimen was CD4+ or CD8+ T cells sorted from blood, collected in a trial of the OX40 agonist ivuxolimab. The DNA of the CDR3 is TGTGCCAGCAGTTTAGGATCCAACCCTCCCTACAATGAGCAGTTCTTC. As protein: CASSLGSNPPYNEQFF.